This TCR beta chain was recovered during a study of blood T cell repertoires in COVID-19. The assay was immunoSEQ multiplex PCR, and TCRdb's table has in-frame clones only and misses some. The sample records tens of thousands of clones, around 90% being singletons. The CDR3 sequence is 12 residues long. Worth noting for this clone: One end of the junction is discordant with germline, which a read error may explain.

The rearrangement joins TRBV12-3 or TRBV12-4 to TRBJ2-7, with 7 bases aligning to TRBD2. The receptor was derived from a man aged 45-60 years with active COVID-19. Sample: peripheral blood. In nucleotides, the CDR3 is TGTGCCAGCAGTTTCGATGGGCTAGCGGAGAACTTC. Residues: CASSFDGLAENF.